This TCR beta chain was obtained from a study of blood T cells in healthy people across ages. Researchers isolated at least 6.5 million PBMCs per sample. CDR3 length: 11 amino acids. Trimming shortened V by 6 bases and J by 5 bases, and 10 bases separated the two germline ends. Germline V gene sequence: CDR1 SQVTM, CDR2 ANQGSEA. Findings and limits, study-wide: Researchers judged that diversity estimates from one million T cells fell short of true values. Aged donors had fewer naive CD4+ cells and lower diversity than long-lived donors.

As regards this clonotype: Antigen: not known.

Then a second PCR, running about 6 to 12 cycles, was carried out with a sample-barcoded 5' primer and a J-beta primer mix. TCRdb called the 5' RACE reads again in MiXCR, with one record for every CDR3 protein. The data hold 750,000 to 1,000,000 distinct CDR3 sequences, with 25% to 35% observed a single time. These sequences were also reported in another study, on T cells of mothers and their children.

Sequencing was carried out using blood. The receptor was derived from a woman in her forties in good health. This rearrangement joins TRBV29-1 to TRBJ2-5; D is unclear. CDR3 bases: TGCAGCGTCAGGCCCACGGAGACCCAGTACTTC. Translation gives CSVRPTETQYF.